The 7 T cell receptor beta chains below all came from one sample that was sequenced in a study of T-cell reconstitution after alpha-beta-depleted transplantation in children. A library of TCRbeta sequences, prepared with unique molecular identifiers, was generated. TCRdb recomputed calls from the PCR reads with MiXCR, one row per CDR3 protein. The sample comprises more than 120,000 distinct CDR3 sequences, about 9% of which are singletons, and about a sixth rests with the top ten. Sequencing used PBMCs, mostly from graft donor cells, obtained 180 days after TCRalphabeta/CD19-depleted stem cell transplant. The receptors shown here come from a female patient aged 2-10 years who had a stem cell transplant for congenital amegakaryocytic thrombocytopenia, so the T cells may come from the graft donor.

This clonotype was seen at least ten times. J is TRBJ2-2 and V is TRBV2, with TRBD2 matching over 10 bases. Trimming removed 2 bases from V and 7 bases from J; junction bases left unmatched: 4. The length of the CDR3 is 15 residues. In germline, CDR1 is SNHLY, CDR2 FYNNEI. CDR3 DNA: TGTGCCAGCAGTGAATGGCTAGCGGGAGTCGGGGAGCTGTTTTTT. It encodes CASSEWLAGVGELFF.

This clonotype was seen at least ten times. The J gene is TRBJ2-3, the V gene TRBV20-1; 12 positions match TRBD2. The germline CDR1 and CDR2 sequences are DFQATT and SNEGSKA (reference sequence). V was pared by 6 bases and J by 6 bases, with 7 bases of the junction left unmatched. The CDR3 loop spans 14 amino acids. The CDR3 loop reads CSARLAGAPDTQYF. The CDR3 DNA sequence: TGCAGTGCAAGACTAGCGGGAGCGCCGGATACGCAGTATTTT.

The chain carries TRBV28 and TRBJ2-6, with 8 positions matching TRBD1. The J segment lost 3 bases and the V segment lost 5 bases, leaving 15 bases of the junction unmatched. This CDR3 has 19 amino acids. Germline V lookup: CDR1 MDHEN, CDR2 SYDVKM. CDR3 sequence reads: CASSPVRQGKYYGANVLTF. The CDR3 DNA reads as TGTGCCAGCAGTCCGGTAAGACAGGGGAAATACTATGGGGCCAACGTCCTGACTTTC.

This clonotype occurred many times. The chain couples TRBV10-3 to TRBJ1-2; D unresolved. Trimming cost V 4 bases and J 1 base, with 7 bases left between them. Germline CDR1 and CDR2: ENHRY and SYGVKD. The CDR3 contains 13 residues. CDR3 protein: CAISGGDNYGYTF. The CDR3 nucleotides read TGTGCCATCAGTGGTGGGGATAACTATGGCTACACCTTC.

At least ten counts were recorded for this clonotype. The rearrangement uses TRBV20-1 and TRBJ2-1, with TRBD1 identical over 9 bases. Trimming took 5 bases from V and 9 from J; bases not matched to a gene: 14. The CDR3 length is 15 residues. Germline-derived CDR1 and CDR2 are DFQATT and SNEGSKA (reference sequence). The CDR3 region has the DNA TGCAGTGCTTGGGTAGGACAGGGGCGGGTAGGTGAGCAGTTCTTC. This sequence encodes CSAWVGQGRVGEQFF.

This clonotype has a count of ten or more. This chain joins TRBV29-1 and TRBJ2-1, with 7 bases that match TRBD1. The length of the CDR3 is 14 residues. CDR1 is SQVTM and CDR2 is ANQGSEA in the germline V gene. Trimming took 3 bases from V and 10 from J; bases not matched to a gene: 12. The CDR3 DNA reads TGCAGCGTTGAGAGGGGTCAGGGGGTAGGCGAGCAGTTCTTC. Encoded protein: CSVERGQGVGEQFF.

This clonotype has a count of ten or more. The gene calls are TRBV4-2 and TRBJ2-7, with D possibly matching TRBD2 (7 bases). Germline CDR1 reads LGHNA; CDR2 reads YNFKEQ. The V gene lost 4 bases and the J gene lost 2 bases, with 15 bases spanning the gap. The CDR3 is 15 amino acids. The CDR3 protein is CASSLGIGGAYEQYF. DNA of the CDR3: TGTGCCAGCAGCCTCGGAATAGGGGGGGCCTACGAGCAGTACTTC.